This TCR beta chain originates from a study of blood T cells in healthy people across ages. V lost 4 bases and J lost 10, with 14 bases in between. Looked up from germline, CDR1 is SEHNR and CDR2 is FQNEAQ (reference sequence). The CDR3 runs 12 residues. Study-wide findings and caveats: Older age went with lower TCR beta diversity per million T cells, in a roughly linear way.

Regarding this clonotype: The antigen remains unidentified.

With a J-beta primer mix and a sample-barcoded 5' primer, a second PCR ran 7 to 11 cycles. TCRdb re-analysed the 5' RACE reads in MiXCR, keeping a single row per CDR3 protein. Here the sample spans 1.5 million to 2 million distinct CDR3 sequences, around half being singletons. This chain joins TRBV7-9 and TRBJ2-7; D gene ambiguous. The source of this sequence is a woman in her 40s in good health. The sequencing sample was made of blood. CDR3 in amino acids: CASSSSQLTQYF. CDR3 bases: TGTGCCAGCAGCTCCTCCCAATTAACCCAGTACTTC.